Listed below are T cell receptor beta chains from one sample, sequenced in a study of T cells in Graves' hyperthyroidism and ophthalmopathy. TCRdb independently ran MiXCR on the multiplex PCR reads; one entry per CDR3 protein. The sample has under 350,000 distinct CDR3 sequences, approximately 17% seen once; the top ten hold around 58%. Sequencing was done on a sample of blood. These receptors originate from a woman aged 60-70 years with Graves' ophthalmopathy. Both conserved end residues are part of each CDR3. Fields, in order: J gene, V gene, clone size, D gene, CDR3 DNA, CDR3 protein. A D gene is named only where the DNA matches it firmly. For some rows the clone size is stated as once, few or many, or as a class when expanded; others skip it.

TRBJ2-2,TRBV4-3,few,TRBD2,TGCGCCAGCAGCCAAGGAGGGATAGCGGGGGCGAACACCGGGGAGCTGTTTTTT,CASSQGGIAGANTGELFF
TRBJ2-5,TRBV5-1,many,-,TGCGCCAGCAGGCTGTCCACGGATGGGACCCAGTACTTC,CASRLSTDGTQYF
TRBJ1-3,TRBV4-3,-,-,TGCGCCAGCAGCCAAGGATCTCACGCTGGAAACACCATATATTTT,CASSQGSHAGNTIYF
TRBJ2-7,TRBV11-2,many,TRBD2,TGTGCCAGCAGCCCTACCAGATCTAGCGGGCGTTCCTACGAGCAGTACTTC,CASSPTRSSGRSYEQYF
TRBJ2-7,TRBV20-1,many,-,TGCAGTGCTAGAGCACGAAAGGACAGGGTAGGAGCGGGACGATGGGTCGAGCAGTACTTC,CSARARKDRVGAGRWVEQYF
TRBJ1-3,TRBV5-1,few,-,TGCGCCAGCAGAGGGCCGTCTGATGGAAACACCATATATTTT,CASRGPSDGNTIYF
TRBJ2-3,TRBV5-1,few,TRBD2,TGCGCCAGCAGCTTGGCCTACGGGGGGGCCGCAGATACGCAGTATTTT,CASSLAYGGAADTQYF
TRBJ1-1,TRBV19,few,TRBD1,TGTGCCAGTAGTTTGACAGGGCCGAGAAACACTGAAGCTTTCTTT,CASSLTGPRNTEAFF
TRBJ2-1,TRBV5-1,-,TRBD1,TGCGCCAGCAGGGCCGGGACAGGGGGCAAGGAGCAGTTCTTC,CASRAGTGGKEQFF
TRBJ2-5,TRBV20-1,many,TRBD1,TGCAGTGCAAGGGGGCCAGGACAAGAGACCCAGTACTTC,CSARGPGQETQYF
TRBJ1-1,TRBV20-1,many,-,TGCAGTGCTAGGGCGGGGCGGTTGATTAACACTGAAGCTTTCTTT,CSARAGRLINTEAFF
TRBJ2-2,TRBV6-2/TRBV6-3,-,TRBD1,TGTGCCAGCAGGGCACGACAGGGTGGAGCCGGGGAGCTGTTTTTT,CASRARQGGAGELFF
TRBJ1-5,TRBV5-1,many,TRBD1,TGCGCCAGCAGCGTGGGACAGGGAGGTGGCCAGCCCCAGCATTTT,CASSVGQGGGQPQHF
TRBJ2-7,TRBV28,few,-,TGTGCCAGCAGTGATAGGGGTGAGCAGTACTTC,CASSDRGEQYF
TRBJ2-2,TRBV27,-,TRBD2,TGTGCCAGCAGTTTATTTGCGGGAGGCTCCGGGGAGCTGTTTTTT,CASSLFAGGSGELFF
TRBJ1-2,TRBV4-2,many,-,TGTGCCAGCAGCCAAGAACAGACCCATGGCTACACCTTC,CASSQEQTHGYTF
TRBJ2-5,TRBV7-2,few,TRBD1,TGTGCCAGCAGTTACTCGACAGGGGGCTTCCAAGAGACCCAGTACTTC,CASSYSTGGFQETQYF
TRBJ2-6,TRBV29-1,-,TRBD2,TGCAGCGTTGTCCTAGCGGGGGATCCCTCTGGGGCCAACGTCCTGACTTTC,CSVVLAGDPSGANVLTF
TRBJ2-7,TRBV11-2,many,-,TGTGCCAGCAGCTTTTTGACGGGGACGAGCTCCTACGAGCAGTACTTC,CASSFLTGTSSYEQYF
TRBJ2-3,TRBV5-6,many,-,TGTGCCAGCAGCTTAGCAGGTCCCACAGATACGCAGTATTTT,CASSLAGPTDTQYF
TRBJ2-4,TRBV29-1,few,TRBD1,TGCAGCGCTGACCCCGGGACAGGGAACATTCAGTACTTC,CSADPGTGNIQYF
TRBJ1-1,TRBV6-2/TRBV6-3,many,-,TGTGCCAGCAGTTATATGGGGGCCGTGAACACTGAAGCTTTCTTT,CASSYMGAVNTEAFF
TRBJ2-7,TRBV6-2/TRBV6-3,few,TRBD2,TGTGCCAGCTCTAATAGCGGGAGGGACGGAAGGGAGCAGTACTTC,CASSNSGRDGREQYF
TRBJ1-1,TRBV20-1,-,-,TGCAGTGCTAGCTCTCCGGGATATAACACTGAAGCTTTCTTT,CSASSPGYNTEAFF
TRBJ1-2,TRBV30,-,TRBD1,TGTGCCTGGGACCCGGCAGGGGGATACTATGGCTACACCTTC,CAWDPAGGYYGYTF
TRBJ2-4,TRBV6-2/TRBV6-3,-,TRBD2,TGTGCCAGCAGTTACTCGAACGGGGGGGACATTCAGTACTTC,CASSYSNGGDIQYF
TRBJ2-3,TRBV7-2,many,-,TGTGCCAGCACGACGGGTGCCTCCCCTAACACAGATACGCAGTATTTT,CASTTGASPNTDTQYF
TRBJ1-1,TRBV27,many,-,TGTGCCAGCAGTTCACGGGGCGCGAACACTGAAGCTTTCTTT,CASSSRGANTEAFF
TRBJ1-1,TRBV12-3/TRBV12-4,many,TRBD1,TGTGCCAGCAGTCCAGGGGGCGCAAAGAACACTGAAGCTTTCTTT,CASSPGGAKNTEAFF
TRBJ1-5,TRBV3-1,many,-,TGTGCCAGCAGCCAGCAGGGCAATCAGCCCCAGCATTTT,CASSQQGNQPQHF
TRBJ2-1,TRBV6-1,few,TRBD1,TGTGCCAGCAATACACCGGGACAGGTGGACTACAATGAGCAGTTCTTC,CASNTPGQVDYNEQFF
TRBJ2-1,TRBV5-6,few,-,TGTGCCAGCAGCTATGGACAGCACAATGAGCAGTTCTTC,CASSYGQHNEQFF
TRBJ2-2,TRBV12-3/TRBV12-4,many,TRBD1,TGTGCCAGCAGTTTTGCCAGGACAGGGGACACCGGGGAGCTGTTTTTT,CASSFARTGDTGELFF
TRBJ1-3,TRBV6-1,few,TRBD1,TGTGCCAGCAACTCGGGACAGGGGGTCTCTAGCTCTGGAAACACCATATATTTT,CASNSGQGVSSSGNTIYF
TRBJ2-7,TRBV4-2,many,-,TGTGCCAGCAGCCAGCCAAAGGTCCCAGCCCACGAGCAGTACTTC,CASSQPKVPAHEQYF
TRBJ2-1,TRBV6-5,-,TRBD1,TGTGCCAGCAGTTTCTTGGGACAGGGGGCCAATGAGCAGTTCTTC,CASSFLGQGANEQFF
TRBJ2-7,TRBV18,many,TRBD2,TGTGCCAGCTCACCGGGACTAGCGGGTAACTACGAGCAGTACTTC,CASSPGLAGNYEQYF
TRBJ2-7,TRBV5-1,few,TRBD1,TGCGCCAGCAGCCCTCCATCACCGGGACAGGGGGCCGGGCAGTACTTC,CASSPPSPGQGAGQYF
TRBJ2-1,TRBV6-5,many,TRBD2,TGTGCCAGCAGTTACTCGTTGGGGACTAGCGGAGGGGATGAGCAGTTCTTC,CASSYSLGTSGGDEQFF
TRBJ2-1,TRBV2,many,TRBD2,TGTGCCAGCAGTGATATCCCGGTGGGAGGGACCAGCTACAATGAGCAGTTCTTC,CASSDIPVGGTSYNEQFF
TRBJ1-3,TRBV5-4,-,-,TGTGCCAGCACCGCCTATGGGGGCCTGGGAGGAAACACCATATATTTT,CASTAYGGLGGNTIYF
TRBJ1-1,TRBV6-1,many,TRBD1,TGTGCCAGCAGTTACGGGACAGGGGGTAGGACTGAAGCTTTCTTT,CASSYGTGGRTEAFF
TRBJ2-5,TRBV25-1,few,-,TGTGCCAGCAGTGAATTAAAGGGTGTGGAGACCCAGTACTTC,CASSELKGVETQYF
TRBJ1-2,TRBV4-2,-,TRBD1,TGTGCCAGCAGCCAACGCCCGGGACAGGGGGCAGATGGCTACACCTTC,CASSQRPGQGADGYTF
TRBJ1-4,TRBV4-3,-,TRBD1,TGCGCCAGCAGCCGCAGTGGGACAGCAGGAGAAAAACTGTTTTTT,CASSRSGTAGEKLFF